This T cell receptor beta chain stems from a study of cytomegalovirus exposure and HLA in healthy donors. Study findings and constraints: Published work reported that the classifier diagnosed cytomegalovirus status with high specificity and sensitivity.

About this clone: Its antigen remains unknown. Different DNA sequences within this sample yield the same CDR3.

Here immunoSEQ multiplex PCR was the method, and the copy in TCRdb shows in-frame clones only, minus some. Of about 260,000 clones in the sample, about 92% were seen once. Germline V gene lookup returns CDR1 LNHDA and CDR2 SQIVND (reference sequence). The length of the CDR3 is 13 residues. Trimming shortened V by 3 bases and J by 1 base, and 7 bases separated the two germline ends. Sequenced sample: PBMCs. This clonotype originated in a woman aged 30 to 39 in good health and CMV-seronegative. The chain combines TRBV19 with TRBJ2-7; tentatively, D is TRBD2 (6 bases). This CDR3 reads CASSMGLSYEQYF. Written as DNA, the CDR3 is TGTGCCAGTAGTATGGGACTTTCCTACGAGCAGTACTTC.